Listed below are T cell receptor beta chains from one sample, sequenced in a study of shared clonotypes between healthy human individuals. Sequencing was performed with immunoSEQ multiplex PCR; in TCRdb, only in-frame clones are kept and a portion is missing. The sample carries some 500,000 clones, less than 96% recorded once. The sample comprised naive CD4+ T cells sorted from blood. Every receptor here comes from a woman aged 25 to 45 in good health. Each CDR3 is given with its conserved first and last residue. A D gene is named only where the DNA matches it firmly. Not all rows give a size; the values are once, few, many and, for expanded clones, a class.

v_gene	j_gene	d_gene	abundance	CDR3nt	CDR3aa
TRBV7-2	TRBJ2-7	.	.	TGTGCCAGCAGCTTCTCCCCTCAGACGTCCGAGCAGTACTTC	CASSFSPQTSEQYF
TRBV28	TRBJ2-5	.	.	TGTGCCAGCAGTGTACAGCATAGCGGCCACCAAGAGACCCAGTACTTC	CASSVQHSGHQETQYF
TRBV27	TRBJ2-7	TRBD2	.	TGTGCCAGCAGTTTAAAAGCGGGAGGGGCCTACGAGCAGTACTTC	CASSLKAGGAYEQYF
TRBV28	TRBJ2-7	TRBD1	.	TGTGCCAGCAGTCCCGAGGGACAGGTTGGATACGAGCAGTACTTC	CASSPEGQVGYEQYF
TRBV27	TRBJ1-1	.	once	TGTGCCAGCAGTTTAGGGGTTGGCACTGAAGCTTTCTTT	CASSLGVGTEAFF
TRBV27	TRBJ2-7	.	.	TGTGCCAGCAGTGGTTGGGACTACGAGCAGTACTTC	CASSGWDYEQYF
TRBV7-9	TRBJ1-3	.	.	TGTGCCAGCAGCTTAAAGCCCCGACTGGGCTCTGGAAACACCATATATTTT	CASSLKPRLGSGNTIYF
TRBV4-1	TRBJ2-1	.	.	TGCGCCAGCAGCCGTGGATTCCTAGCCCCAAGTAATGAGCAGTTCTTC	CASSRGFLAPSNEQFF
TRBV2	TRBJ2-3	TRBD1	.	TGTGCCAGCAGTGACAGGGCCGGGACAGGGGGGGCAGATACGCAGTATTTT	CASSDRAGTGGADTQYF
TRBV7-9	TRBJ2-3	TRBD1	.	TGTGCCAGCACACTCAGCGAGGACAGGGGTTATACGCAGTATTTT	CASTLSEDRGYTQYF
TRBV18	TRBJ2-3	.	.	TGTGCCAGCGGTGCAGATACGCAGTATTTT	CASGADTQYF
TRBV7-8	TRBJ1-2	.	.	TGTGCCAGCAGCTTAAACGTAGTCTCTCGGGGGAGGATCCAATCCTGCACCTTC	CASSLNVVSRGRIQSCTF
TRBV18	TRBJ2-1	.	.	TGTGCCAGCTCACCAGGGATGTACAATGAGCAGTTCTTC	CASSPGMYNEQFF
TRBV28	TRBJ2-2	.	.	TGTGCCAGCAGTCACGGGAGTGCCGGGGAGCTGTTTTTT	CASSHGSAGELFF
TRBV11-2	TRBJ1-1	.	.	TGTGCCAGCAGCAAGAGACGGGCCCCACCGAACACTGAAGCTTTCTTT	CASSKRRAPPNTEAFF
TRBV18	TRBJ2-1	.	.	TGTGCCAGCTCACCACAGGGGAACGAGCAGTTCTTC	CASSPQGNEQFF
TRBV19	TRBJ1-2	TRBD1	.	TGTGCCAGTAGTCCAGGACAGGGGGTAGGGGATGGCTACACCTTC	CASSPGQGVGDGYTF
TRBV28	TRBJ2-7	.	.	TGTGCCAGCAGTTTCAGGGGGGCCTCCTACGAGCAGTACTTC	CASSFRGASYEQYF
TRBV2	TRBJ2-7	.	.	TGTGCCAGCAGTGATCAAGGGTACCTCTACGAGCAGTACTTC	CASSDQGYLYEQYF
TRBV4-2	TRBJ2-3	.	.	TGTGCCAGCAGCCATGGCGGGTCTAGCACAGATACGCAGTATTTT	CASSHGGSSTDTQYF
TRBV5-6	TRBJ2-4	.	.	TGTGCCAGCAGCTTGGACGCCTACGCGGGGAACTGGGCCAAAAACATTCAGTACTTC	CASSLDAYAGNWAKNIQYF
TRBV5-1	TRBJ1-2	TRBD1	.	TGCGCCAGCAGCCCCGGGACAGCAGCTAACTATGGCTACACCTTC	CASSPGTAANYGYTF